These T cell receptor beta chains were read from a single sample in a study of PD-L1 blockade in urothelial cancer. TCRdb's copy holds only in-frame clones and misses some; the assay was immunoSEQ multiplex PCR. The sample carries about 88,000 clones, 90% to 95% recorded once. The sequencing used PBMCs, collected around atezolizumab (anti-PD-L1) treatment. All receptors derive from a man in his sixties with urothelial cancer. Both conserved end residues are part of each CDR3. The order of the fields is V gene, clone size, J gene, CDR3 protein. A clone size is listed for some rows: how often the clone was seen (once, few, many), or a class if it is expanded.

>TRBV5-4|few|TRBJ1-3
CASSLGQGPGNTIYF
>TRBV5-4|-|TRBJ1-2
CASSPEDRDYGYTF
>TRBV4-3|-|TRBJ2-7
CASSQDGGVEQYF
>TRBV11-3|few|TRBJ2-7
CASSSVNSYEQYF
>TRBV7-2|once|TRBJ1-5
CASSLFGTGDQPQHF
>TRBV5-1|-|TRBJ2-7
CASSLPPSYEQYF
>TRBV5-4|-|TRBJ2-3
CASSYSGRARDTQYF
>TRBV5-4|-|TRBJ2-1
CASSLVAGDNEQFF
>TRBV6-4|-|TRBJ2-3
CASSESGGQTTSTQYF
>TRBV9|-|TRBJ2-1
CASSPLNTIYNEQFF
>TRBV5-4|-|TRBJ1-4
CASSRDSSWGELFF
>TRBV7-9|-|TRBJ2-3
CASMLRGRGDTQYF
>TRBV19|few|TRBJ2-2
CASSIVESGELFF
>TRBV11-2|-|TRBJ2-3
CASSFDRNTQYF
>TRBV27|-|TRBJ1-4
CASRPTGGKLFF
>TRBV7-8|once|TRBJ1-4
CASSPETGHNEKLFF
>TRBV5-6|-|TRBJ1-1
CASSSPGGGLNTEAFF
>TRBV19|few|TRBJ1-4
CASSTPDRGSEKLFF
>TRBV9|-|TRBJ1-5
CASSVEQTGQPQHF
>TRBV7-8|-|TRBJ2-1
CASSLGTHTNNEQFF
>TRBV6-1|-|TRBJ2-3
CASSREDTQYF
>TRBV9|-|TRBJ1-2
CASSVAQGPLGYTF
>TRBV11-2|-|TRBJ1-2
CASSLATGKSGYTF
>TRBV19|-|TRBJ2-1
CASSKAGGPAAEQFF
>TRBV7-2|-|TRBJ2-2
CASSFTSGGIGELFF
>TRBV7-2|-|TRBJ2-2
CASSLSGTSGATGELFF